This entry lists 4 T cell receptor beta chains sequenced from one sample in a study of control samples from healthy donors and cancer patients. Produced via immunoSEQ multiplex PCR; TCRdb's table is partial and in-frame only. Of 130,000 or so clones listed, about 93% were seen once; the top ten hold 14%. The material sequenced was PBMCs. All receptors come from a man aged 60 to 69 with colorectal cancer.

This chain joins TRBV18 and TRBJ1-2; D unresolved. CDR1 and CDR2 from the germline V gene are KGHSH and LQKENI. V lost 3 bases and J lost 8, with 16 bases in between. CDR3 size: 14 residues. CDR3 DNA: TGTGCCAGCTCACCCCCGTCGAGGGTGGGGGGCTACACCTTC. Translated: CASSPPSRVGGYTF. The full variable domain, with the rest looked up from reference TRBV18 and TRBJ1-2, is NAGVMQNPRHLVRRRGQEARLRCSPMKGHSHVYWYRQLPEEGLKFMVYLQKENIIDESGMPKERFSAEFPKEGPSILRIQQVVRGDSAAYFCASSPPSRVGGYTFGSGTRLTVV.

The chain carries TRBV6-5 and TRBJ1-1; D gene ambiguous. Germline V lookup: CDR1 MNHEY, CDR2 SVGAGI. The V gene lost 0 bases and the J gene lost 3 bases, with 5 bases spanning the gap. This CDR3 spans 13 amino acids. As DNA, the CDR3 is TGTGCCAGCAGTTACTCCCGGGACACTGAAGCTTTCTTT. Translated: CASSYSRDTEAFF.

The J gene is TRBJ2-7, the V gene TRBV3-1 (or the pseudogene TRBV3-2); unclear D gene. Trimming stripped 0 bases from V and 4 bases from J, with 1 base between. The CDR3 sequence is 11 residues long. CDR1 is LGHDT and CDR2 is YNNKEL in the germline V gene (reference sequence). CDR3 DNA sequence: TGTGCCAGCAGCCAAGATTACGAGCAGTACTTC. It encodes CASSQDYEQYF.

The chain employs TRBV24-1 and TRBJ2-1, with D unclear. This CDR3 has 15 amino acids. With 4 bases removed from V and 6 bases from J, the gap between germline ends came to 15 bases. Germline V lookup: CDR1 KGHDR, CDR2 SFDVKD. CDR3: CATSESQLTRNEQFF. CDR3 DNA: TGTGCCACCAGTGAATCCCAACTAACTCGCAATGAGCAGTTCTTC.